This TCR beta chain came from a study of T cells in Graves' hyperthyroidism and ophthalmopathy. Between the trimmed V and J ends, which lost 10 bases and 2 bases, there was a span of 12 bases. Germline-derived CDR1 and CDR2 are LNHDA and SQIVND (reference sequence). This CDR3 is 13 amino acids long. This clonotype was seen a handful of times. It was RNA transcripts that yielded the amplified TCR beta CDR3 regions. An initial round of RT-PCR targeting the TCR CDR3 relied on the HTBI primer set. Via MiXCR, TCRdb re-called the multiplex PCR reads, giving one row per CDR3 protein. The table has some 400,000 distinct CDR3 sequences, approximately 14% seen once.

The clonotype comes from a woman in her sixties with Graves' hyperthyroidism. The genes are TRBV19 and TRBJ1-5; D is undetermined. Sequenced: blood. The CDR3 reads CATSGTGNQPQHF. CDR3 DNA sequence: TGTGCCACCTCGGGAACAGGCAATCAGCCCCAGCATTTT. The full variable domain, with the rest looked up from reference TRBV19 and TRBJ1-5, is DGGITQSPKYLFRKEGQNVTLSCEQNLNHDAMYWYRQDPGQGLRLIYYSQIVNDFQKGDIAEGYSVSREKKESFPLTVTSAQKNPTAFYLCATSGTGNQPQHFGDGTRLSIL.